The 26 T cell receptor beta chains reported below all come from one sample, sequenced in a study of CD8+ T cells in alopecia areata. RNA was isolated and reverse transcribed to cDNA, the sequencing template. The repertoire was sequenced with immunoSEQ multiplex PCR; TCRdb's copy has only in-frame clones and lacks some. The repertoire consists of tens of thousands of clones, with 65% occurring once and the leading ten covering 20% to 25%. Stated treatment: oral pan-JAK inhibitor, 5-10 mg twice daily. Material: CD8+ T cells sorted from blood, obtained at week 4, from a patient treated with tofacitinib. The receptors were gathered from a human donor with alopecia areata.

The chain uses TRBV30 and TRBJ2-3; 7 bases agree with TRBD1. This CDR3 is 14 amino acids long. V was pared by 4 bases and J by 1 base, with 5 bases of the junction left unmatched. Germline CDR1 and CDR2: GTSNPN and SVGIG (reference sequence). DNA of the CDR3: TGTGCCTGGATGACAGGGTTGGGCACAGATACGCAGTATTTT. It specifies CAWMTGLGTDTQYF.

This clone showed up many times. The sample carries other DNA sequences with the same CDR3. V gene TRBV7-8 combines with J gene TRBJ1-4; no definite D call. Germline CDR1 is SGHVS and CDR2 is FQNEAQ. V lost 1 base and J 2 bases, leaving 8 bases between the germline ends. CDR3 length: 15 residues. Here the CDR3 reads CASSLEGATNEKLFF. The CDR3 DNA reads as TGTGCCAGCAGCTTAGAAGGTGCCACTAATGAAAAACTGTTTTTT.

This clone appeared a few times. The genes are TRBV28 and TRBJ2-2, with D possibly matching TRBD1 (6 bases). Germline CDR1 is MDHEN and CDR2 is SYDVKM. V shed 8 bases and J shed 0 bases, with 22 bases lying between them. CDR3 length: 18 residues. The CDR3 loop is CASVGEQGYQANTGELFF. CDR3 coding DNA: TGTGCCAGCGTCGGCGAACAGGGTTATCAGGCGAACACCGGGGAGCTGTTTTTT.

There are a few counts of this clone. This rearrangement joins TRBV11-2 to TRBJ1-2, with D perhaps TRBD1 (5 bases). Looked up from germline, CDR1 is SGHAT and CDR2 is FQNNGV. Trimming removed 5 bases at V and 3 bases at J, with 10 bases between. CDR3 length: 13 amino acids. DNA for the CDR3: TGTGCCAGCAGCCCCGGGACTGACTATGGCTACACCTTC. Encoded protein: CASSPGTDYGYTF.

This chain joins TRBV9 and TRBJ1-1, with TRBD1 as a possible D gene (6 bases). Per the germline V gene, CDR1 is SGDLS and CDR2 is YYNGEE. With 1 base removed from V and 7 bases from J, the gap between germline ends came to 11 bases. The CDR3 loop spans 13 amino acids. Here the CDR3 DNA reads TGTGCCAGCAGCGTACAGGGGCCGAATGAAGCTTTCTTT. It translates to CASSVQGPNEAFF. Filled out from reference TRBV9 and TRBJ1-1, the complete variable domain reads DSGVTQTPKHLITATGQRVTLRCSPRSGDLSVYWYQQSLDQGLQFLIQYYNGEERAKGNILERFSAQQFPDLHSELNLSSLELGDSALYFCASSVQGPNEAFFGQGTRLTVV.

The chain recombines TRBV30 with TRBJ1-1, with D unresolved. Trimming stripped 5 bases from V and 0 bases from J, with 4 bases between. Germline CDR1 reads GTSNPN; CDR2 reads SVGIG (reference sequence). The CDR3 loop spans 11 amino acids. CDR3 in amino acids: CAWAMNTEAFF. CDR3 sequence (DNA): TGTGCCTGGGCGATGAACACTGAAGCTTTCTTT.

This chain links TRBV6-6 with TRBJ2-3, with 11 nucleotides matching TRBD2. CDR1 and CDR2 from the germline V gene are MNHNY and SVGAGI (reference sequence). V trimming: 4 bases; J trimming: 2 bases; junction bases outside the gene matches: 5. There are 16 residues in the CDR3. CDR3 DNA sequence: TGTGCCAGCAGTTTATCGACTAGCGGGGCCACAGATACGCAGTATTTT. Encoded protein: CASSLSTSGATDTQYF.

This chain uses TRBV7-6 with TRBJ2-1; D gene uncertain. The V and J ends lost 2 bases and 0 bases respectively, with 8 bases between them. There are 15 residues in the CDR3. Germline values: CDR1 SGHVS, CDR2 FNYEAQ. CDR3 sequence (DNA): TGTGCCAGCAGCTTAATCGCGGTCTCCTACAATGAGCAGTTCTTC. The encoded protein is CASSLIAVSYNEQFF.

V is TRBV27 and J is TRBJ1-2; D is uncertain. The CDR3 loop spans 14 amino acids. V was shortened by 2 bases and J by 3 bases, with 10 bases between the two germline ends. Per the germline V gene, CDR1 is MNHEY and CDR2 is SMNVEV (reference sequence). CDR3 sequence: CASSLKVGYYGYTF. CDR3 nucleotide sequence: TGTGCCAGCAGTTTAAAGGTCGGTTACTATGGCTACACCTTC.

The chain's CDR3 is CAWSVMGTEAFF. The CDR3 region has the DNA TGTGCCTGGAGTGTAATGGGCACTGAAGCTTTCTTT. The chain carries TRBV30 and TRBJ1-1; D remains ambiguous. Trimming took 0 bases from V and 4 from J, leaving 6 bases between them. The CDR3 length is 12 residues. Looked up from germline, CDR1 is GTSNPN and CDR2 is SVGIG (reference sequence).

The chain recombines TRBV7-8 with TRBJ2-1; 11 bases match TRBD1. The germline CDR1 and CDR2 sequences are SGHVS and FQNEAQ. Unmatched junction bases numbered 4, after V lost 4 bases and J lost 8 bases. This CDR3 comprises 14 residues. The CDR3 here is CASSSRTGGYEQFF. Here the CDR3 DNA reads TGTGCCAGCAGCTCCAGGACAGGGGGCTATGAGCAGTTCTTC.

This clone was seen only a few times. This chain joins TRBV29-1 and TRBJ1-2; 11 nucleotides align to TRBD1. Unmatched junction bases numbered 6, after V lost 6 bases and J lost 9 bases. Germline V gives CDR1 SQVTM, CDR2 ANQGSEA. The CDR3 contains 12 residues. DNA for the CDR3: TGCAGCGTGGGACAGGGGGTCGGAAGCTACACCTTC. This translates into CSVGQGVGSYTF. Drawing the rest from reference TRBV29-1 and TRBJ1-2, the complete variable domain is SAVISQKPSRDICQRGTSLTIQCQVDSQVTMMFWYRQQPGQSLTLIATANQGSEATYESGFVIDKFPISRPNLTFSTLTVSNMSPEDSSIYLCSVGQGVGSYTFGSGTRLTVV.

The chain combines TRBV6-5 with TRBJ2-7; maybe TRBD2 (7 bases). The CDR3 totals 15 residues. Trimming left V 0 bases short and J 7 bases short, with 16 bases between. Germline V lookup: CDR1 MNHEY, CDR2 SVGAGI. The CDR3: CASSYSSGGAEEQYF. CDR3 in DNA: TGTGCCAGCAGTTACTCCTCGGGGGGCGCGGAAGAGCAGTACTTC.

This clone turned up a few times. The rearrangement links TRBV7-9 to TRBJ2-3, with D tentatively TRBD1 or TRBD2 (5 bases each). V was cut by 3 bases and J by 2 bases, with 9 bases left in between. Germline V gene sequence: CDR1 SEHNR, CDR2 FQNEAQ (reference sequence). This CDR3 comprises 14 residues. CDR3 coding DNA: TGTGCCAGCAGCTTTGGGGGTCCCACAGATACGCAGTATTTT. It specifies CASSFGGPTDTQYF.

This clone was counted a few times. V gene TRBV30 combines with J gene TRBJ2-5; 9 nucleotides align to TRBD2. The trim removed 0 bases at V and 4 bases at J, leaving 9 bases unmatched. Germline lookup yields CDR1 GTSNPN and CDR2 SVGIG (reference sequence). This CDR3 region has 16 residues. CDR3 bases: TGTGCCTGGAGTGTCCGTCGACTAGCGGTTACAGAGACCCAGTACTTC. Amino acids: CAWSVRRLAVTETQYF.

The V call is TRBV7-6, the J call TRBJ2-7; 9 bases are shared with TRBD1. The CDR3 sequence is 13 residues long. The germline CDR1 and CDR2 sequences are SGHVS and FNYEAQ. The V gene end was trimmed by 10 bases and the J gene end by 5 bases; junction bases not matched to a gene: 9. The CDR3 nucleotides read TGTGCCACCGAGGGACAGGGAGGAGACGAGCAGTACTTC. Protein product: CATEGQGGDEQYF.

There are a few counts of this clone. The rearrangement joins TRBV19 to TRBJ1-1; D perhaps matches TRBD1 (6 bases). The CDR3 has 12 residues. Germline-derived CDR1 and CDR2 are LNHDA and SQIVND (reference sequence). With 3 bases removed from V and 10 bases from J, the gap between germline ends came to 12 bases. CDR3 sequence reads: CASSIGVRGAFF. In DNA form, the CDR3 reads TGTGCCAGTAGTATCGGGGTCAGGGGAGCTTTCTTT.

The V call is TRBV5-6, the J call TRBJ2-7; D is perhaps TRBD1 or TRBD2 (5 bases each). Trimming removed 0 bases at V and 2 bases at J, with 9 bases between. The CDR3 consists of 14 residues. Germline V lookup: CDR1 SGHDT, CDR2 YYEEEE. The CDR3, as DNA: TGTGCCAGCAGCTTGGTGGGGGAGACCTACGAGCAGTACTTC. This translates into CASSLVGETYEQYF.

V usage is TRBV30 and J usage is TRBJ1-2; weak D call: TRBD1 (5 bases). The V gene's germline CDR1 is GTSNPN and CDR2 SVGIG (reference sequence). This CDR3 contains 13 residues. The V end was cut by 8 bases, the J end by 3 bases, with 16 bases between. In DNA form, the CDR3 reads TGTGCCCTCTTAGGGGTGACCGACTATGGCTACACCTTC. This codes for CALLGVTDYGYTF.

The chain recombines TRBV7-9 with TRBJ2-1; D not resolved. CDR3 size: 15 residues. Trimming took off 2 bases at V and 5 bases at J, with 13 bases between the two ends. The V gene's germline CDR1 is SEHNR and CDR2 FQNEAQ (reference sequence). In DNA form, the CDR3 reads TGTGCCAGCAGCTTACGGGTGGAGTCCCACAATGAGCAGTTCTTC. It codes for CASSLRVESHNEQFF.

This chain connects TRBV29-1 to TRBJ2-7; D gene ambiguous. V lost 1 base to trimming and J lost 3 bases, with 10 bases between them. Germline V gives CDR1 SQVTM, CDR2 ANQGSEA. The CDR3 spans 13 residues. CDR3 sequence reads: CSVEVSSNYEQYF. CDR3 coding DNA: TGCAGCGTTGAAGTTTCGAGTAACTACGAGCAGTACTTC.

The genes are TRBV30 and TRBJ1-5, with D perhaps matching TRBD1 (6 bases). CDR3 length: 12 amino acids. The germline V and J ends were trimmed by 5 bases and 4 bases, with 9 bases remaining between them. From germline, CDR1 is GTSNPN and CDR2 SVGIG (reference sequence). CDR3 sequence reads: CAWGQGNQPQHF. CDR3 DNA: TGTGCCTGGGGGCAGGGGAATCAGCCCCAGCATTTT.

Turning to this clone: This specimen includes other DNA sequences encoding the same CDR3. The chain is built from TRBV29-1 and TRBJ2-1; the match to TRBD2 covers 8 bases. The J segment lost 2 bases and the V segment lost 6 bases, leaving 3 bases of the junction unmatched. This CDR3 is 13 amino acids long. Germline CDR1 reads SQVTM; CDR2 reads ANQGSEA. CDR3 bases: TGCAGCGTGTCGGGGGGGGCCTACAATGAGCAGTTCTTC. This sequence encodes CSVSGGAYNEQFF.

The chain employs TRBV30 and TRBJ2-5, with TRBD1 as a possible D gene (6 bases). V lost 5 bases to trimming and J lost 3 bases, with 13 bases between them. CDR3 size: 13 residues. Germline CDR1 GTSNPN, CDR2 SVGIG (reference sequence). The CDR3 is CAWGMDSEETQYF. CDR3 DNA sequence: TGTGCCTGGGGTATGGACAGTGAAGAGACCCAGTACTTC. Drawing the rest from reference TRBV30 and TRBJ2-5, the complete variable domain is SQTIHQWPATLVQPVGSPLSLECTVEGTSNPNLYWYRQAAGRGLQLLFYSVGIGQISSEVPQNLSASRPQDRQFILSSKKLLLSDSGFYLCAWGMDSEETQYFGPGTRLLVL.

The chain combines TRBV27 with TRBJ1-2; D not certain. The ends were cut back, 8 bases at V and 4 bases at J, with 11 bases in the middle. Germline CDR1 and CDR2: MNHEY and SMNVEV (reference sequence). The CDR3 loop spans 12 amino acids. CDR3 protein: CASGSPSYGYTF. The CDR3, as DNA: TGTGCCAGCGGCAGTCCGAGCTATGGCTACACCTTC.

In DNA, the CDR3 is TGTGCCAGTCTGGACAGGGCGAAGGGCACAGATACGCAGTATTTT. Its translation is CASLDRAKGTDTQYF. The genes are TRBV7-9 and TRBJ2-3; 8 nucleotides match TRBD1. Germline CDR1 reads SEHNR; CDR2 reads FQNEAQ (reference sequence). The CDR3 contains 15 residues. V shed 9 bases, J shed 1 base, and the junction held 9 bases outside the gene matches.